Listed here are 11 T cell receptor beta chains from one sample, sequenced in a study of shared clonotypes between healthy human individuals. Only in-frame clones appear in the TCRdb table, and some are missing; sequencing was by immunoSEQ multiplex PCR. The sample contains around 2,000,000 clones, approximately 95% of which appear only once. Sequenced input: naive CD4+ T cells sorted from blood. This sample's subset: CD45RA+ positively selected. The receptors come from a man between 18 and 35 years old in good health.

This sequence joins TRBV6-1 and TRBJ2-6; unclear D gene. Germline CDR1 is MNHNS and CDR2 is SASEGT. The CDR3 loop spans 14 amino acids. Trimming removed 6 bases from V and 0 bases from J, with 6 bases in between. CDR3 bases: TGTGCCAGCAGGGCGGTCTCTGGGGCCAACGTCCTGACTTTC. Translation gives CASRAVSGANVLTF.

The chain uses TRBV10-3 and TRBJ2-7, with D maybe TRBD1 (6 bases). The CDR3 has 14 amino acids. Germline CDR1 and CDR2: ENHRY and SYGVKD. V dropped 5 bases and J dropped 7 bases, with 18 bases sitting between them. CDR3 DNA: TGTGCCATCAGTAGAACGGGGCCTACAGGGGAGCAGTACTTC. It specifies CAISRTGPTGEQYF.

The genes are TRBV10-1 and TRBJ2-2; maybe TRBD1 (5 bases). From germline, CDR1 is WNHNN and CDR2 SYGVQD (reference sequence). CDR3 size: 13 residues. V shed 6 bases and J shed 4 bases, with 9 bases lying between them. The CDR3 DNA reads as TGCGCCAGCAGCGACAGATTCACCGGGGAGCTGTTTTTT. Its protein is CASSDRFTGELFF.

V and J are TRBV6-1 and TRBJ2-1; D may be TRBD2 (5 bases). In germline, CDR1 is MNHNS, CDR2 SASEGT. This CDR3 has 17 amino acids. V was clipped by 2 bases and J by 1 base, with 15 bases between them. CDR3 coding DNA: TGTGCCAGCAGTGAATTTGGCGGGTCCTCGTCCTACAATGAGCAGTTCTTC. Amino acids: CASSEFGGSSSYNEQFF.

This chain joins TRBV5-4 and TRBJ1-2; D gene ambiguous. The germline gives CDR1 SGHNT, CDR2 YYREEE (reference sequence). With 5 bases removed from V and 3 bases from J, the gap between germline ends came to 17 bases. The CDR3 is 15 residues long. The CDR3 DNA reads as TGTGCCAGCAGTACCAAGCAGGATGGAGACTATGGCTACACCTTC. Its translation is CASSTKQDGDYGYTF.

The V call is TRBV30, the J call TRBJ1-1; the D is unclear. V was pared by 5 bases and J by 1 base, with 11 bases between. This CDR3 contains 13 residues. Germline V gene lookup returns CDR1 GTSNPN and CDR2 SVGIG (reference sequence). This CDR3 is CAWGRDGNTEAFF. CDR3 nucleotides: TGTGCCTGGGGCCGAGACGGGAACACTGAAGCTTTCTTT. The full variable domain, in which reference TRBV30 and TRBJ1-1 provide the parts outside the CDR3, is SQTIHQWPATLVQPVGSPLSLECTVEGTSNPNLYWYRQAAGRGLQLLFYSVGIGQISSEVPQNLSASRPQDRQFILSSKKLLLSDSGFYLCAWGRDGNTEAFFGQGTRLTVV.

The chain's CDR3 is CSVVTAPNTEAFF. In nucleotides, the CDR3 is TGCAGCGTTGTTACAGCCCCGAACACTGAAGCTTTCTTT. J is TRBJ1-1 and V is TRBV29-1; D gene uncertain. The CDR3 length is 13 residues. Trimming pared 4 bases from V and 1 base from J, leaving 10 bases between. Germline V CDR1 and CDR2: SQVTM, ANQGSEA.

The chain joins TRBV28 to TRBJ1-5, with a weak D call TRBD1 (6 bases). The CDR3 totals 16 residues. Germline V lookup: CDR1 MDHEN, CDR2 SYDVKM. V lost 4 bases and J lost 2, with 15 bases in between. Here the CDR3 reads CASSYERGVGNQPQHF. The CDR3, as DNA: TGTGCCAGCAGTTATGAAAGGGGGGTCGGCAATCAGCCCCAGCATTTT.

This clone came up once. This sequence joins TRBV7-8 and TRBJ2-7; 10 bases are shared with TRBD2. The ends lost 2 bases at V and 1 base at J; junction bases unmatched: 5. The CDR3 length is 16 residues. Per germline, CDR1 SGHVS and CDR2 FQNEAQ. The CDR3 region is CASSLLVAGGSYEQYF. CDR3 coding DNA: TGTGCCAGCAGCTTATTGGTAGCGGGAGGTTCCTACGAGCAGTACTTC.

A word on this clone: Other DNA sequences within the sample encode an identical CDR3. Here the CDR3 reads CASSYSTSGSYEQYF. CDR3 coding DNA: TGTGCCAGCAGTTACTCGACTAGCGGATCCTACGAGCAGTACTTC. The chain links TRBV6-5 to TRBJ2-7; TRBD2 matches at 9 bases. Germline-derived CDR1 and CDR2 are MNHEY and SVGAGI. The CDR3 totals 15 residues. V gave up 0 bases and J gave up 1 base; unmatched junction bases: 1.

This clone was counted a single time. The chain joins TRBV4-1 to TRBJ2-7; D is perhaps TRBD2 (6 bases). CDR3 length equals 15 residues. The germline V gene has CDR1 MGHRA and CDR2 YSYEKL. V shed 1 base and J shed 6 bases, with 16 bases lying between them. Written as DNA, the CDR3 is TGCGCCAGCAGCCAAGTGGTAGCGGAGGGAGGCGAGCAGTACTTC. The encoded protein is CASSQVVAEGGEQYF.